This T cell receptor (beta chain) was sequenced for a study of blood T cells in healthy people across ages. Study results and limitations: Whereas aged donors had fewer naive CD4+ cells, long-lived donors had more of them and higher diversity. Expanded clonotype shifts may have been confounded, as the donors had an unknown CMV status.

With a J-beta primer mix and a sample-barcoded 5' primer, a second PCR ran about 6 to 11 cycles. MiXCR was run by TCRdb on the 5' RACE reads, yielding one entry per CDR3 protein. The sample shows approximately 2,000,000 distinct CDR3 sequences, about two fifths of them seen only once. This clonotype turned up a few times. Its antigen is unknown. Each donor supplied roughly 10 milliliters of peripheral blood. Sequencing used blood. This TCR came from a human donor in good health.

The CDR3 loop reads CAWSVDRGDIQYF. CDR3 DNA sequence: TGTGCCTGGAGTGTCGACAGGGGCGACATTCAGTACTTC. This sequence joins TRBV30 and TRBJ2-4; the match to TRBD1 covers 8 bases. Germline V gene sequence: CDR1 GTSNPN, CDR2 SVGIG (reference sequence). This CDR3 contains 13 residues. The trim removed 0 bases at V and 8 bases at J, leaving 3 bases unmatched.